This paragraph covers one T cell receptor beta chain sequence. The CDR3 contains 13 residues. Germline V gene sequence: CDR1 SEHNR, CDR2 FQNEAQ (reference sequence). Trimming left V 4 bases short and J 6 bases short, with 10 bases between. The data belong to a study of T cells in Graves' hyperthyroidism and ophthalmopathy. From RNA transcripts, TCR beta CDR3 regions were amplified. A set of HTBI primers served as the primers for a first-round RT-PCR of the TCR CDR3. TCRdb independently ran MiXCR on the multiplex PCR reads; one entry per CDR3 protein. This sample yields around 700,000 distinct CDR3 sequences, of which 18% are seen a single time; roughly 17% belongs to the top ten. Diagnostic assessment was based on clinical symptoms, serum thyroxine and TRAb, thyroid ultrasound and orbital computed tomography. Fresh peripheral blood, roughly 10 ml, was the source of the PBMCs.

The receptor was isolated from a woman aged 45-65 years with Graves' hyperthyroidism that later progressed to Graves' ophthalmopathy. The chain has TRBV7-9 and TRBJ1-5; D uncertain. Sequencing used blood. CDR3 bases: TGTGCCAGCAGCTGGGAGGGCCTTCAGCCCCAGCATTTT. Protein sequence: CASSWEGLQPQHF.